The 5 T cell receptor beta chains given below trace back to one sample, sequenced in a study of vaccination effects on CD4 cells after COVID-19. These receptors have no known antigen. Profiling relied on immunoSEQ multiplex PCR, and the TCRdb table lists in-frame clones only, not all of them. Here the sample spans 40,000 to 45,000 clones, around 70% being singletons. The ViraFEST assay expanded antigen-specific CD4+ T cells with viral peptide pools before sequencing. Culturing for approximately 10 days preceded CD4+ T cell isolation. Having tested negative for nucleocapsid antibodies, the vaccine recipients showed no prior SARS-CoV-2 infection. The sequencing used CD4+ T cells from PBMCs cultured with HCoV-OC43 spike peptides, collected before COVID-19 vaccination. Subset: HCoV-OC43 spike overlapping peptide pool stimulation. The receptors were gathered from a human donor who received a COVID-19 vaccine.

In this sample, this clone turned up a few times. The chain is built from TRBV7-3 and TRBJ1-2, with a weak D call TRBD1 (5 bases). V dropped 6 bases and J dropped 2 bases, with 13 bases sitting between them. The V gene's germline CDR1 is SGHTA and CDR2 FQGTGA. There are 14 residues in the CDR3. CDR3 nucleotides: TGTGCCAGCAGGCCTCGGGACGGGAACTATGGCTACACCTTC. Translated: CASRPRDGNYGYTF.

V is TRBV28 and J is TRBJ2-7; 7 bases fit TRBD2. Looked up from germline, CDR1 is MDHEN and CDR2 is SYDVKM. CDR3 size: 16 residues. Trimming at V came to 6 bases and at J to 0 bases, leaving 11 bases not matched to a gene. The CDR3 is CASSSPGRRASYEQYF. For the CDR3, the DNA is TGTGCCAGCAGCAGCCCCGGGAGGCGGGCCTCCTACGAGCAGTACTTC.

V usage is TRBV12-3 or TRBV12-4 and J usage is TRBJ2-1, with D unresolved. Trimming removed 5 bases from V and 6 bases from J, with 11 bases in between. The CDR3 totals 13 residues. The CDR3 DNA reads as TGTGCCAGCAGTCCCCACTCTACCAATGAGCAGTTCTTC. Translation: CASSPHSTNEQFF.

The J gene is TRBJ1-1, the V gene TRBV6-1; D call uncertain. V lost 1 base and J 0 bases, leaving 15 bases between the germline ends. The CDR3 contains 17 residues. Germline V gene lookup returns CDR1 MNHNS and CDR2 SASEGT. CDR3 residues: CASSEGRGFRMNTEAFF. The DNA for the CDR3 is TGTGCCAGCAGTGAAGGGAGAGGGTTTCGCATGAACACTGAAGCTTTCTTT.

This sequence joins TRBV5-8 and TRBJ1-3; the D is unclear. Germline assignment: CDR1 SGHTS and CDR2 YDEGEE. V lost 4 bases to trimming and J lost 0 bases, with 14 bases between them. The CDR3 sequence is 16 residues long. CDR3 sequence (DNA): TGTGCCAGCAGCCCTGGATGGTCAGTCTCTGGAAACACCATATATTTT. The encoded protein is CASSPGWSVSGNTIYF.